The 16 T cell receptor beta chains below all came from one sample that was sequenced in a study of blood T cell repertoires in COVID-19. This table comes from immunoSEQ multiplex PCR, and its TCRdb copy is limited to in-frame clones, with some not included. The table includes roughly 110,000 clones, about four fifths detected once. Sequencing was performed on peripheral blood. These receptors all stem from a human donor in a cohort sampled during active COVID-19.

The genes are TRBV5-6 and TRBJ1-1; weak D call: TRBD1 (5 bases). The CDR3 covers 12 residues. V gave up 4 bases and J gave up 8 bases, with 12 bases separating them. Germline-derived CDR1 and CDR2 are SGHDT and YYEEEE. The CDR3 bases are TGTGCCAGCAGCCTCGACAGACAAGAAGCTTTCTTT. Translating gives CASSLDRQEAFF.

This chain connects TRBV6-2 or TRBV6-3 to TRBJ2-5, with 8 bases identical to TRBD2. Germline loops: CDR1 MNHEY, CDR2 SVGEGT. The CDR3 has 15 amino acids. V lost 2 bases and J lost 4; bases outside the gene matches: 6. The CDR3 DNA sequence: TGTGCCAGCAGTTACATGAGCGGGAGAGGAGAGACCCAGTACTTC. This gives the protein CASSYMSGRGETQYF.

This chain joins TRBV25-1 and TRBJ2-1; tentative D call: TRBD2 (6 bases). This CDR3 has 14 amino acids. The V end lost 4 bases, the J end lost 4 bases, and 11 bases lay between the germline ends. Germline V gives CDR1 MGHDK, CDR2 SYGVNS. The CDR3 sequence: CASSGQLAYNEQFF. For the CDR3, the DNA is TGTGCCAGCAGTGGGCAACTAGCTTACAATGAGCAGTTCTTC.

This clone was observed once. This chain uses TRBV5-4 with TRBJ2-2, with a tentative D call TRBD1 (6 bases). Germline V gene sequence: CDR1 SGHNT, CDR2 YYREEE (reference sequence). The CDR3 extends over 15 amino acids. Trimming cost V 0 bases and J 4 bases, with 10 bases left between them. The CDR3 sequence is CASSLDRASTGELFF. CDR3 bases: TGTGCCAGCAGCTTGGACAGGGCGAGCACCGGGGAGCTGTTTTTT.

The chain links TRBV12-3 or TRBV12-4 to TRBJ1-2; 7 nucleotides agree with TRBD1. This CDR3 region has 13 residues. Germline trimming cut 3 bases from V and 7 bases from J; bases unmatched to any gene: 5. The CDR3 nucleotides read TGTGCCAGCAGTTTCGCGGGACAGCTTGGCTACACCTTC. It yields the protein CASSFAGQLGYTF.

The chain recombines TRBV6-2 or TRBV6-3 with TRBJ1-1, with a weak D call TRBD1 (6 bases). V shed 5 bases and J shed 7 bases, with 23 bases lying between them. This CDR3 is built from 16 residues. The germline V gene has CDR1 MNHEY and CDR2 SVGEGT. This CDR3 reads CASSQHTQQGRGEAFF. The CDR3 bases are TGTGCCAGCAGTCAACACACACAACAGGGCCGGGGTGAAGCTTTCTTT.

The chain recombines TRBV5-4 with TRBJ2-7, with 8 positions matching TRBD1. J gave up 4 bases and V 4 bases, and 10 bases lay outside the gene matches. The V gene's germline CDR1 is SGHNT and CDR2 YYREEE (reference sequence). This CDR3 has 15 amino acids. The CDR3 DNA follows: TGTGCCAGCAGCCACACCGGGACAGGCATGTACGAGCAGTACTTC. Its protein is CASSHTGTGMYEQYF.

This clone was recorded once. The chain carries TRBV9 and TRBJ2-1; D possibly corresponds to TRBD2 (5 bases). V was clipped by 0 bases and J by 4 bases, with 14 bases between them. There are 16 residues in the CDR3. Germline CDR1 is SGDLS and CDR2 is YYNGEE. The CDR3 is CASSVGGQRGYNEQFF. As DNA, the CDR3 is TGTGCCAGCAGCGTAGGGGGTCAGAGAGGGTACAATGAGCAGTTCTTC.

The chain is built from TRBV9 and TRBJ1-5; 8 positions match TRBD1. CDR3 length: 15 amino acids. Germline CDR1 reads SGDLS; CDR2 reads YYNGEE. V shed 0 bases, J shed 1 base, and the junction held 0 bases outside the gene matches. The CDR3 region has the DNA TGTGCCAGCAGCGTAGCAGGGGGCAGCAATCAGCCCCAGCATTTT. It translates to CASSVAGGSNQPQHF.

The chain couples TRBV7-9 to TRBJ2-4; no clear D gene. Trimming shortened V by 2 bases and J by 0 bases, and 8 bases separated the two germline ends. The CDR3 is 15 amino acids. Germline CDR1 and CDR2: SEHNR and FQNEAQ (reference sequence). CDR3 in DNA: TGTGCCAGCAGCTTAACCAGTCTAGCCAAAAACATTCAGTACTTC. This encodes CASSLTSLAKNIQYF. The full variable domain, its missing parts supplied by reference TRBV7-9 and TRBJ2-4, is DTGVSQNPRHKITKRGQNVTFRCDPISEHNRLYWYRQTLGQGPEFLTYFQNEAQLEKSRLLSDRFSAERPKGSFSTLEIQRTEQGDSAMYLCASSLTSLAKNIQYFGAGTRLSVL.

This clone was seen just once. J is TRBJ1-6 and V is TRBV14; possible D gene TRBD1, 5 bases. The V end was cut by 4 bases, the J end by 3 bases, with 10 bases between. Looked up from germline, CDR1 is SGHDN and CDR2 is FVKESK. The CDR3 totals 15 residues. The CDR3 DNA reads as TGTGCCAGCAGCCTTGGAGGGGTCTATAATTCACCCCTCCACTTT. It yields the protein CASSLGGVYNSPLHF.

This chain joins TRBV14 and TRBJ2-3, with 8 bases that match TRBD2. The junction had 8 bases not matched to a gene; V was cut back by 0 bases and J by 3 bases. Germline loops: CDR1 SGHDN, CDR2 FVKESK. This CDR3 is built from 17 residues. CDR3 residues: CASSQDWRTSGTDTQYF. The CDR3 nucleotides are TGTGCCAGCAGCCAAGATTGGCGAACTAGCGGTACAGATACGCAGTATTTT.

The rearrangement joins TRBV5-1 to TRBJ2-2; the D gene is possibly TRBD1 (5 bases). This CDR3 region has 14 residues. Trimming pared 0 bases from V and 5 bases from J, leaving 8 bases between. Germline V lookup: CDR1 SGHRS, CDR2 YFSETQ. The CDR3 DNA reads TGCGCCAGCAGCTTGGAGTCAGGGACCGGGGAGCTGTTTTTT. Translating it yields CASSLESGTGELFF.

This clone was found once. Here the CDR3 reads CASSPPKTGRQGEAFF. CDR3 DNA: TGTGCCAGCTCACCACCAAAGACAGGGCGGCAGGGTGAAGCTTTCTTT. The J gene is TRBJ1-1, the V gene TRBV18, with 7 bases matching TRBD1. J gave up 7 bases and V 0 bases, and 11 bases lay outside the gene matches. Per the germline V gene, CDR1 is KGHSH and CDR2 is LQKENI. CDR3 size: 16 residues.

The chain uses TRBV28 and TRBJ2-1, with 7 nucleotides matching TRBD1. Germline CDR1 reads MDHEN; CDR2 reads SYDVKM. J was trimmed by 4 bases and V by 4 bases; bases with no gene match: 7. The CDR3 covers 15 residues. CDR3 sequence: CASSSPGTEYNEQFF. As DNA, the CDR3 is TGTGCCAGCAGTTCTCCCGGGACAGAATACAATGAGCAGTTCTTC.

The V call is TRBV29-1, the J call TRBJ2-5; TRBD1 matches at 12 bases. Germline V gene sequence: CDR1 SQVTM, CDR2 ANQGSEA. V was pared by 3 bases and J by 5 bases, with 13 bases of the junction left unmatched. This CDR3 comprises 17 residues. Here the CDR3 DNA reads TGCAGCGTTGAGGACCCCGGGACAGGGGGCCCGGGGGAGACCCAGTACTTC. Translating it yields CSVEDPGTGGPGETQYF.